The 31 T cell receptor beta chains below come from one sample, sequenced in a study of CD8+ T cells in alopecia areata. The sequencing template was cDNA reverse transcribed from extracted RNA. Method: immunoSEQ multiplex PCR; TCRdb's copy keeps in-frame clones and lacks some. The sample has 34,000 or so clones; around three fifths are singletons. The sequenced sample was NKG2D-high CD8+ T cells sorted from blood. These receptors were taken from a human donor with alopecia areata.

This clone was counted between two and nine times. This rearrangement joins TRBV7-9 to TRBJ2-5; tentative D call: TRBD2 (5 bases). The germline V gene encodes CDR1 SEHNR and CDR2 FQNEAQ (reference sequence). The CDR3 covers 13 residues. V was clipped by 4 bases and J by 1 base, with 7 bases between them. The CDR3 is CASSWRTQETQYF. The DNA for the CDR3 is TGTGCCAGCAGCTGGAGGACCCAAGAGACCCAGTACTTC.

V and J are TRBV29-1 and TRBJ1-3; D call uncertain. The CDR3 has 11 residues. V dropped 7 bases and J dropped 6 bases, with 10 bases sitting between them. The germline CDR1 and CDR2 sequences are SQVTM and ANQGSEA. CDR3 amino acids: CSAVAENTIYF. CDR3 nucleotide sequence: TGCAGCGCCGTGGCCGAAAACACCATATATTTT.

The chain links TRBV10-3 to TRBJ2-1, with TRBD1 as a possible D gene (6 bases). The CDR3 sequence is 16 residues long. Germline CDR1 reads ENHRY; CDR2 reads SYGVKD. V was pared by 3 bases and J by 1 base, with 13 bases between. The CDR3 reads CAISDPTGTSYNEQFF. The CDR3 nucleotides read TGTGCCATCAGTGACCCGACAGGCACTTCCTACAATGAGCAGTTCTTC.

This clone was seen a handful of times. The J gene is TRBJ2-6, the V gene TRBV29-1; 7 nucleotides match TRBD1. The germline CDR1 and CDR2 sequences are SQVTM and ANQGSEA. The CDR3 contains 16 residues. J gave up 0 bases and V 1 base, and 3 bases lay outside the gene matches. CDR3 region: CSVEGYRGSGANVLTF. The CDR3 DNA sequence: TGCAGCGTTGAAGGGTACAGGGGCTCTGGGGCCAACGTCCTGACTTTC.

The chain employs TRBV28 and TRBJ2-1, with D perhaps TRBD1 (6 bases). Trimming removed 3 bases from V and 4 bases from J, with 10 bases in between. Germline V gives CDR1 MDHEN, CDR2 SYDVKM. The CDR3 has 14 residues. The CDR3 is CASSFRTAYNEQFF. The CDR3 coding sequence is TGTGCCAGCAGTTTTCGGACAGCATACAATGAGCAGTTCTTC.

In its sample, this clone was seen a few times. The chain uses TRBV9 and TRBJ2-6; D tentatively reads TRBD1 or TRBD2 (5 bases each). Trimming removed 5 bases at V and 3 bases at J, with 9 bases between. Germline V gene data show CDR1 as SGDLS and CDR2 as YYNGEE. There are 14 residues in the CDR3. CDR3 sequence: CASRRGNGANVLTF. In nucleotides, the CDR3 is TGTGCCAGCAGGAGGGGTAATGGGGCCAACGTCCTGACTTTC.

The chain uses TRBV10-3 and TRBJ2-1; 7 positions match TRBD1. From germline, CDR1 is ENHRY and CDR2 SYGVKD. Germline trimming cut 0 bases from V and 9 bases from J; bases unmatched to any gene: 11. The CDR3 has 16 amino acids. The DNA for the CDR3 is TGTGCCATCAGTGAGTCGATGACAGGGAGTTGGGCTGAGCAGTTCTTC. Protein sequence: CAISESMTGSWAEQFF.

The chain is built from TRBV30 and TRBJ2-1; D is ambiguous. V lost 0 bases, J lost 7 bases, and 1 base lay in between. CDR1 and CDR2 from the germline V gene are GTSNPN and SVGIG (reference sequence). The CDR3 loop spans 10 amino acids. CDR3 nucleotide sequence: TGTGCCTGGAGTGTAAATGAGCAGTTCTTC. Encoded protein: CAWSVNEQFF. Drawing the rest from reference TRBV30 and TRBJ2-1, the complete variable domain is SQTIHQWPATLVQPVGSPLSLECTVEGTSNPNLYWYRQAAGRGLQLLFYSVGIGQISSEVPQNLSASRPQDRQFILSSKKLLLSDSGFYLCAWSVNEQFFGPGTRLTVL.

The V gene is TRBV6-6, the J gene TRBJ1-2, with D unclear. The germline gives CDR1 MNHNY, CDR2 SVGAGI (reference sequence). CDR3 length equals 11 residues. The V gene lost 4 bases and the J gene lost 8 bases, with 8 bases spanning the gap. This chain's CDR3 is CASSFKEGYTF. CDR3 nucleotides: TGTGCCAGCAGTTTCAAGGAGGGCTACACCTTC.

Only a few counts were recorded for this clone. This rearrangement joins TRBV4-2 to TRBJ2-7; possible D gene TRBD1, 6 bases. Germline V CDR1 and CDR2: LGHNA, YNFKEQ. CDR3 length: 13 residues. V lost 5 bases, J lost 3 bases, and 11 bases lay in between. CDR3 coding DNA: TGTGCCAGCAGCTACTCACAGGGCTACGAGCAGTACTTC. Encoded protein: CASSYSQGYEQYF.

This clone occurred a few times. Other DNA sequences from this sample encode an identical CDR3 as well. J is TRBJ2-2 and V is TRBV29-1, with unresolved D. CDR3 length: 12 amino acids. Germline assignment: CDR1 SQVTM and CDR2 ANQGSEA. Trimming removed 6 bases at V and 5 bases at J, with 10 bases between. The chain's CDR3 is CSVVIWTGELFF. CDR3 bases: TGCAGCGTCGTAATTTGGACCGGGGAGCTGTTTTTT.

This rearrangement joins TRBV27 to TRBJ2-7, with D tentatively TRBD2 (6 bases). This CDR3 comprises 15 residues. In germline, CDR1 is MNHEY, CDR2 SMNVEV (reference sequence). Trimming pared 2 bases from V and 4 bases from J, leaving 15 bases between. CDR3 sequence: CASSLRQGGLYEQYF. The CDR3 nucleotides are TGTGCCAGCAGTTTAAGGCAGGGAGGTTTATACGAGCAGTACTTC.

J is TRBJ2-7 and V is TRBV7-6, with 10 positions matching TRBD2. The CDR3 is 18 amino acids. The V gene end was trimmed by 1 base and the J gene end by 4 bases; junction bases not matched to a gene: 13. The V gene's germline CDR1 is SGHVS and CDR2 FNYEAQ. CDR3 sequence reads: CASSLGAPAGGISYEQYF. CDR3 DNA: TGTGCCAGCAGCTTAGGGGCCCCAGCGGGAGGGATTTCGTACGAGCAGTACTTC.

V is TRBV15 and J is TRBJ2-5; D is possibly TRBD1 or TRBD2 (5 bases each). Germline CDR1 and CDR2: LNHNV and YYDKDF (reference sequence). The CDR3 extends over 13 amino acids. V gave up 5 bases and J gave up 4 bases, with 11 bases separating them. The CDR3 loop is CATSGFGGETQYF. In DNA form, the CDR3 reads TGTGCCACCAGCGGATTTGGGGGAGAGACCCAGTACTTC.

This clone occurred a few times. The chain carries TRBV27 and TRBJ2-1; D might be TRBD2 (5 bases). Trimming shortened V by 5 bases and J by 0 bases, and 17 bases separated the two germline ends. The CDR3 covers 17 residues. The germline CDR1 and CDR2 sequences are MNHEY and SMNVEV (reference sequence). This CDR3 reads CASSADFDASSYNEQFF. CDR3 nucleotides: TGTGCCAGCAGTGCGGACTTCGATGCGAGCTCCTACAATGAGCAGTTCTTC.

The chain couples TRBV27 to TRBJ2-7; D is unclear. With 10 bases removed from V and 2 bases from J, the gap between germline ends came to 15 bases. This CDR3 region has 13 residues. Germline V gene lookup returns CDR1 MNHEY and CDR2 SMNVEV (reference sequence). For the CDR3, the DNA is TGTGCCACCGGTCCCGGCAGTCCCTACGAGCAGTACTTC. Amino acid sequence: CATGPGSPYEQYF.

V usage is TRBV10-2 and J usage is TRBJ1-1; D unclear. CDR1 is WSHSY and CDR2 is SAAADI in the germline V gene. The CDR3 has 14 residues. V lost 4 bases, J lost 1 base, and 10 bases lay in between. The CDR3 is CASSVIKRNTEAFF. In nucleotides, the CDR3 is TGCGCCAGCAGTGTTATCAAGAGGAACACTGAAGCTTTCTTT.

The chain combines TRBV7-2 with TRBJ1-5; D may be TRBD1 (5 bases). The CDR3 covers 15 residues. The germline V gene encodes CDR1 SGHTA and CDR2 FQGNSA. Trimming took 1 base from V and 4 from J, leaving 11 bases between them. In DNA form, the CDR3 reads TGTGCCAGCAGCTTAGGGCCAGGGCCTAATCAGCCCCAGCATTTT. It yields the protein CASSLGPGPNQPQHF.

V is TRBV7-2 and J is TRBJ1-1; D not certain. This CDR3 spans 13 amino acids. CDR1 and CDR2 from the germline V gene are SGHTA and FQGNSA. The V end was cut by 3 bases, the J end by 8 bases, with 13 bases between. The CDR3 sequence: CASSFGEGAEAFF. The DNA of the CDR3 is TGTGCCAGCAGCTTTGGGGAGGGCGCCGAAGCTTTCTTT.

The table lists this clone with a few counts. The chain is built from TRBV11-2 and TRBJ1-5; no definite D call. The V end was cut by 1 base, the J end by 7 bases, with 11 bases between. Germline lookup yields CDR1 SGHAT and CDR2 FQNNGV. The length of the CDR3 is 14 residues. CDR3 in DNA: TGTGCCAGCAGCTTAGCCCCCACGGGGCAGCCCCAGCATTTT. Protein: CASSLAPTGQPQHF.

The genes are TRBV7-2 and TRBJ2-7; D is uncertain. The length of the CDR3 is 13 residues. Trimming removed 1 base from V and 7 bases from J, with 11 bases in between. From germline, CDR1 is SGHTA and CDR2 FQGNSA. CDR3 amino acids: CASSLGQAREQYF. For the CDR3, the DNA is TGTGCCAGCAGCTTAGGGCAGGCAAGGGAGCAGTACTTC.

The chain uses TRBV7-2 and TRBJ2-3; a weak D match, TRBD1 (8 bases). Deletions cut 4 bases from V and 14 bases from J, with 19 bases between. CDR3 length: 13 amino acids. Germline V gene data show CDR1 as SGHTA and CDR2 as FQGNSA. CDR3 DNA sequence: TGTGCCAGCAGCTCAGACTACAGGGGGGGTTTGTATTTT. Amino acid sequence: CASSSDYRGGLYF.

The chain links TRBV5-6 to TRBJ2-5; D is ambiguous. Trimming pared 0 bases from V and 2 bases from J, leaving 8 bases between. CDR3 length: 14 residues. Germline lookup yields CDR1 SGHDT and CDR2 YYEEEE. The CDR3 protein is CASSLVGIQETQYF. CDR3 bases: TGTGCCAGCAGCTTGGTCGGCATACAAGAGACCCAGTACTTC.

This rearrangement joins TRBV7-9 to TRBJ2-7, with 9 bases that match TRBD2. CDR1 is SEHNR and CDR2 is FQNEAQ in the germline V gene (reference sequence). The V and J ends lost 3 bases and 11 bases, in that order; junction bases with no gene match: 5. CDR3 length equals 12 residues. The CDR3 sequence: CASSFGGRAEYF. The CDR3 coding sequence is TGTGCCAGCAGCTTTGGCGGGAGGGCGGAGTACTTC.

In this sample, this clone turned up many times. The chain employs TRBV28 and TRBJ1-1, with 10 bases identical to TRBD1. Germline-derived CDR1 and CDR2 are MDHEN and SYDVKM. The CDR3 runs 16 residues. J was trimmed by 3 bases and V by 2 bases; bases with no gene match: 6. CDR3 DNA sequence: TGTGCCAGCAGTTTAAGGACAGGGGGGCCGTACACTGAAGCTTTCTTT. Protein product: CASSLRTGGPYTEAFF.

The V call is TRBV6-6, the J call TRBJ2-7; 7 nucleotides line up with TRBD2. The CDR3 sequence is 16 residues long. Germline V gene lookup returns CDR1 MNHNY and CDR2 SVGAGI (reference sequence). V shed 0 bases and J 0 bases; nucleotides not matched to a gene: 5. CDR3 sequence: CASSYSSAGDSYEQYF. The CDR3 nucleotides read TGTGCCAGCAGTTACTCGAGCGCGGGGGACTCCTACGAGCAGTACTTC.

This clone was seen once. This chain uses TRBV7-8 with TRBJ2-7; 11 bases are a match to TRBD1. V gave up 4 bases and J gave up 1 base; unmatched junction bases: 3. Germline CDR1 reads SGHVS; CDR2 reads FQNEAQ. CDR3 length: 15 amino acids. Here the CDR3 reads CASSSGTGGSYEQYF. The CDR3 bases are TGTGCCAGCAGCTCAGGGACAGGGGGATCCTACGAGCAGTACTTC. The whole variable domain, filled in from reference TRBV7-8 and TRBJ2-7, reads GAGVSQSPRYKVAKRGQDVALRCDPISGHVSLFWYQQALGQGPEFLTYFQNEAQLDKSGLPSDRFFAERPEGSVSTLKIQRTQQEDSAVYLCASSSGTGGSYEQYFGPGTRLTVT.

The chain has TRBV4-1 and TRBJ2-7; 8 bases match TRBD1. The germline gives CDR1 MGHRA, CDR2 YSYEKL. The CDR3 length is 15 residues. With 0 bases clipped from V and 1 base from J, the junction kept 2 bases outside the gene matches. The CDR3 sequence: CASSQDRTGSYEQYF. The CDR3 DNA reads TGCGCCAGCAGCCAAGATAGGACAGGGTCCTACGAGCAGTACTTC.

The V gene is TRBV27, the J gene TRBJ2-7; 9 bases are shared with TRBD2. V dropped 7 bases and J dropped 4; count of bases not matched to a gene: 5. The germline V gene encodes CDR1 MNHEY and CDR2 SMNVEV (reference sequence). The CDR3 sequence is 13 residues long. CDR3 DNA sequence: TGTGCCAGCAAGAATAGCGGGAGTTACGAGCAGTACTTC. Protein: CASKNSGSYEQYF.

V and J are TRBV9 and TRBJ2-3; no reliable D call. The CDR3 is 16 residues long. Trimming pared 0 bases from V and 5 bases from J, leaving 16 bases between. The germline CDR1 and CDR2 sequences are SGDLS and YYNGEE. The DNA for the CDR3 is TGTGCCAGCAGCGTAGCTGCGGCGGCGATGGGAGATACGCAGTATTTT. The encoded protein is CASSVAAAAMGDTQYF.

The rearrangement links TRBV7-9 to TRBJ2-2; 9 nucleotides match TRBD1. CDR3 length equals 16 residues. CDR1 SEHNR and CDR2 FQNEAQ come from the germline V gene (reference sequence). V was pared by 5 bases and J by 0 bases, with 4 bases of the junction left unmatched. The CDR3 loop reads CASSTRQGANTGELFF. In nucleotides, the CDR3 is TGTGCCAGCAGCACCCGACAGGGGGCGAACACCGGGGAGCTGTTTTTT.